What follows are 14 T cell receptor beta chains derived from one specimen sequenced in a study of T cells in Graves' hyperthyroidism and ophthalmopathy. Regions amplified from RNA transcripts were the TCR beta CDR3 regions. RT-PCR in the first round (using the HTBI primer set) targeted the TCR CDR3. MiXCR, run by TCRdb on the multiplex PCR reads, gives a single entry per CDR3 protein. The sample shows 640,000 or so distinct CDR3 sequences, roughly 14% of them seen only once. Sequences were obtained from blood. Receptor source: a woman aged 40 to 50 with Graves' ophthalmopathy.

This clonotype was recorded many times. The chain combines TRBV12-3 or TRBV12-4 with TRBJ1-1, with TRBD1 matching over 7 bases. Unmatched junction bases numbered 15, after V lost 6 bases and J lost 11 bases. This CDR3 spans 14 amino acids. CDR3 amino acids: CASSPRQGSVLAFF. The CDR3 nucleotides are TGTGCCAGCAGCCCCAGACAGGGTTCGGTCTTGGCTTTCTTT.

This clonotype was seen at least ten times. The V call is TRBV6-1, the J call TRBJ2-7; possible D gene TRBD2, 7 bases. Germline V CDR1 and CDR2: MNHNS, SASEGT. This CDR3 contains 15 residues. Trimming stripped 4 bases from V and 7 bases from J, with 20 bases between. CDR3 loop: CASSGGGVEYGEQYF. CDR3 nucleotide sequence: TGTGCCAGCAGTGGAGGGGGGGTTGAGTACGGAGAGCAGTACTTC.

This clonotype has a count of ten or more. This chain's CDR3 is CASSRSPNGRGETQYF. DNA of the CDR3: TGTGCCAGCAGCCGGTCCCCTAACGGGAGAGGAGAGACCCAGTACTTC. The rearrangement links TRBV27 to TRBJ2-5; D is possibly TRBD2 (6 bases). The CDR3 totals 16 residues. V shed 6 bases and J shed 4 bases, with 21 bases lying between them. Germline lookup yields CDR1 MNHEY and CDR2 SMNVEV (reference sequence).

This clonotype was recorded at least ten times. The CDR3 DNA is TGTGCCAGCAGTAGAACCCAACCTAGCGCCTACGAGCAGTACTTC. It yields the protein CASSRTQPSAYEQYF. The chain joins TRBV27 to TRBJ2-7, with a tentative D call TRBD2 (6 bases). This CDR3 has 15 residues. The germline V gene encodes CDR1 MNHEY and CDR2 SMNVEV (reference sequence). Trimming removed 5 bases at V and 2 bases at J, with 16 bases between.

This clonotype was counted many times. Germline is not matched at one junction end, which may reflect a read error. The V and J genes are TRBV7-9 and TRBJ2-2, with a weak D call TRBD1 (5 bases). From germline, CDR1 is SEHNR and CDR2 FQNEAQ (reference sequence). The CDR3 covers 13 residues. The DNA for the CDR3 is TGTGCCGGCAGCTCGCAGGGTGGCGGGGAGCTGTTTTTT. It is translated as CAGSSQGGGELFF.

This chain joins TRBV6-2 or TRBV6-3 and TRBJ2-2, with no clear D. Trimming pared 4 bases from V and 4 bases from J, leaving 10 bases between. Germline values: CDR1 MNHEY, CDR2 SVGEGT. The CDR3 totals 14 residues. CDR3 region: CASSSVEATGELFF. The DNA for the CDR3 is TGTGCCAGCAGTTCAGTAGAGGCCACCGGGGAGCTGTTTTTT.

In this sample, this clonotype turned up many times. This chain connects TRBV10-2 to TRBJ2-4, with D maybe TRBD2 (5 bases). The length of the CDR3 is 12 residues. Deletions cut 8 bases from V and 9 bases from J, with 14 bases between. The germline V gene encodes CDR1 WSHSY and CDR2 SAAADI. CDR3 nucleotides: TGCGCCAGCGGTACGGACTTCGGCATTCAGTACTTC. Encoded protein: CASGTDFGIQYF.

In this sample, this clonotype turned up many times. The V call is TRBV29-1, the J call TRBJ1-1, with 7 bases lining up with TRBD1. V gave up 7 bases and J gave up 5 bases; unmatched junction bases: 10. The CDR3 totals 13 residues. Per the germline V gene, CDR1 is SQVTM and CDR2 is ANQGSEA. In nucleotides, the CDR3 is TGCAGCGCCGACAGACAGGGATGGACTGAAGCTTTCTTT. Translated, it gives CSADRQGWTEAFF.

This clonotype was recorded many times. CDR3 sequence: CASSLDSNSYEQYF. The CDR3 DNA reads as TGTGCCAGTAGCCTTGACAGCAACTCCTACGAGCAGTACTTC. This rearrangement joins TRBV19 to TRBJ2-7, with a possible D match to TRBD1 (5 bases). Germline V lookup: CDR1 LNHDA, CDR2 SQIVND (reference sequence). The CDR3 is 14 residues long. With 6 bases removed from V and 0 bases from J, the gap between germline ends came to 12 bases. The entire variable domain, with the rest obtained from reference TRBV19 and TRBJ2-7, is as follows: DGGITQSPKYLFRKEGQNVTLSCEQNLNHDAMYWYRQDPGQGLRLIYYSQIVNDFQKGDIAEGYSVSREKKESFPLTVTSAQKNPTAFYLCASSLDSNSYEQYFGPGTRLTVT.

The V call is TRBV19, the J call TRBJ2-7, with D tentatively TRBD1 (6 bases). From germline, CDR1 is LNHDA and CDR2 SQIVND (reference sequence). V lost 5 bases and J lost 4, with 15 bases in between. The CDR3 has 14 residues. CDR3: CASSPSRGPYEQYF. For the CDR3, the DNA is TGTGCCAGTAGTCCCTCCAGGGGTCCTTACGAGCAGTACTTC.

J is TRBJ1-1 and V is TRBV11-1, with D uncertain. V was clipped by 5 bases and J by 0 bases, with 16 bases between them. The CDR3 contains 16 residues. Germline V gene data show CDR1 as SGHAT and CDR2 as FQDESV (reference sequence). In DNA, the CDR3 is TGTGCCAGCAGCCGGTACGAGCTAGACATGAACACTGAAGCTTTCTTT. This gives the protein CASSRYELDMNTEAFF.

This clonotype was detected many times. J is TRBJ2-7 and V is TRBV6-1; 9 positions agree with TRBD2. Germline V lookup: CDR1 MNHNS, CDR2 SASEGT. The junction had 2 bases not matched to a gene; V was cut back by 2 bases and J by 3 bases. There are 14 residues in the CDR3. CDR3: CASSEIAGDYEQYF. CDR3 nucleotides: TGTGCCAGCAGTGAAATAGCGGGGGACTACGAGCAGTACTTC.

This clonotype appeared many times. The V gene is TRBV7-9, the J gene TRBJ1-2, with unresolved D. Deletions cut 1 base from V and 5 bases from J, with 14 bases between. Germline CDR1 is SEHNR and CDR2 is FQNEAQ (reference sequence). The length of the CDR3 is 15 residues. The DNA of the CDR3 is TGTGCCAGCAGCTTAGGCAGCAATTTTAATTATGGCTACACCTTC. Its translation: CASSLGSNFNYGYTF.

This clonotype was counted ten times or more. This chain joins TRBV7-8 and TRBJ2-2, with TRBD2 identical over 9 bases. This CDR3 comprises 17 residues. CDR1 SGHVS and CDR2 FQNEAQ come from the germline V gene. After removal of 1 base from V and 4 bases from J, the junction contained 7 bases not matched to a gene. CDR3 coding DNA: TGTGCCAGCAGCTTAGGGGGGGGACTAGCAGGCACCGGGGAGCTGTTTTTT. Its translation is CASSLGGGLAGTGELFF. Drawing the rest from reference TRBV7-8 and TRBJ2-2, the complete variable domain is GAGVSQSPRYKVAKRGQDVALRCDPISGHVSLFWYQQALGQGPEFLTYFQNEAQLDKSGLPSDRFFAERPEGSVSTLKIQRTQQEDSAVYLCASSLGGGLAGTGELFFGEGSRLTVL.